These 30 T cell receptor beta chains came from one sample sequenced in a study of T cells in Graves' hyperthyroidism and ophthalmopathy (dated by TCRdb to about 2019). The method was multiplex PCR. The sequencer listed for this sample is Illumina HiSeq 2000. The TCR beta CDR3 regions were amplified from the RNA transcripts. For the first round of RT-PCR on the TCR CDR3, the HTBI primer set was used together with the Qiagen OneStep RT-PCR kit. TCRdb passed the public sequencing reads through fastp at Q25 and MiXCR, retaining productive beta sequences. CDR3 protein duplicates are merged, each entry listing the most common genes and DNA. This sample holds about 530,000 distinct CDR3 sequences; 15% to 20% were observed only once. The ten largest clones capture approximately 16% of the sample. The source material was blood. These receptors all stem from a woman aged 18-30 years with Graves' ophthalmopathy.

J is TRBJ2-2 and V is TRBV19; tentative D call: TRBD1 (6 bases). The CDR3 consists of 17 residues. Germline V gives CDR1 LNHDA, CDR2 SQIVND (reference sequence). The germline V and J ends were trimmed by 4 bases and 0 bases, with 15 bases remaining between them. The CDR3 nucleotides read TGTGCCAGTAGTAGGGGACAATTTCACGCGAACACCGGGGAGCTGTTTTTT. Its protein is CASSRGQFHANTGELFF.

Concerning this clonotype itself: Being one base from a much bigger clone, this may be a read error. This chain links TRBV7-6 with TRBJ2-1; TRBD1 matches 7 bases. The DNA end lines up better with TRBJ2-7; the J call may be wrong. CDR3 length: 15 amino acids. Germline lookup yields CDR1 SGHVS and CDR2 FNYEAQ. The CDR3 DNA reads TGTGCCAGCAGCCCAAAAGGGGGCCTCGACAATGAGCAGTACTTC. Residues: CASSPKGGLDNEQYF.

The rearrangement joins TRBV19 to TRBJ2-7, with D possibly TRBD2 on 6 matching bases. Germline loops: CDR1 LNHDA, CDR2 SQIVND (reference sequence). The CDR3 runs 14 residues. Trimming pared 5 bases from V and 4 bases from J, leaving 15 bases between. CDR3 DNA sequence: TGTGCCAGTAGTCTCCGGGACTTCCAATACGAGCAGTACTTC. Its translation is CASSLRDFQYEQYF. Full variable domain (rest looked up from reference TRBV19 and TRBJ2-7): DGGITQSPKYLFRKEGQNVTLSCEQNLNHDAMYWYRQDPGQGLRLIYYSQIVNDFQKGDIAEGYSVSREKKESFPLTVTSAQKNPTAFYLCASSLRDFQYEQYFGPGTRLTVT.

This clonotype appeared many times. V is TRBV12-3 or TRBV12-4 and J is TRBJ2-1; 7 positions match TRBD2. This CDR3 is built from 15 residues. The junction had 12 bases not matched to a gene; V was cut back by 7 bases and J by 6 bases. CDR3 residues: CASTWGGGGLNEQFF. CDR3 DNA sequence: TGTGCCAGCACCTGGGGCGGGGGTGGCCTCAATGAGCAGTTCTTC.

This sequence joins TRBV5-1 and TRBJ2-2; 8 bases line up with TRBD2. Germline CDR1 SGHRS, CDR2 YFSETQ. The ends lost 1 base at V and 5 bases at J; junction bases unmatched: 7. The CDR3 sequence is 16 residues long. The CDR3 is CASSLHEASGTGELFF. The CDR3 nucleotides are TGCGCCAGCAGCTTGCATGAGGCTAGCGGGACCGGGGAGCTGTTTTTT.

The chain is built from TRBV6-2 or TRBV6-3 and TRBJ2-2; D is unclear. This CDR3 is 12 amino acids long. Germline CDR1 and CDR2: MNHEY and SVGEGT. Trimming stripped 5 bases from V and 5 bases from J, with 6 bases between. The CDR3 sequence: CASSGRTGELFF. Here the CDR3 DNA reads TGTGCCAGCAGTGGGCGAACCGGGGAGCTGTTTTTT.

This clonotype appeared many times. CDR3 region: CASSVSGTGVQPQHF. DNA for the CDR3: TGTGCCAGCAGTGTGTCCGGGACAGGGGTTCAGCCCCAGCATTTT. The chain couples TRBV12-3 or TRBV12-4 to TRBJ1-5, with 10 bases lining up with TRBD1. The V and J ends lost 5 bases and 6 bases, in that order; junction bases with no gene match: 7. The CDR3 is 15 amino acids.

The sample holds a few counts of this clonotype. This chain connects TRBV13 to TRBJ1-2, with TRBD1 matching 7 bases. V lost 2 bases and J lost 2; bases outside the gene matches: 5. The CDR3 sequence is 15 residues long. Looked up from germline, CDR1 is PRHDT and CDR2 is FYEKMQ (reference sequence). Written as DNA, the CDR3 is TGTGCCAGCAGCTTACTGGACAGGTTGAACTATGGCTACACCTTC. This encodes CASSLLDRLNYGYTF.

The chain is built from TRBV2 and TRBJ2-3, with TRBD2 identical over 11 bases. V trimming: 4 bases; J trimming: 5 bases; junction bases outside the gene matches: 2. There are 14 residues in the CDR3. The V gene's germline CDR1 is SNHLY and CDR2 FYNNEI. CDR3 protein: CASSVAGGEDTQYF. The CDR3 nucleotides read TGTGCCAGCAGTGTAGCGGGAGGGGAAGATACGCAGTATTTT.

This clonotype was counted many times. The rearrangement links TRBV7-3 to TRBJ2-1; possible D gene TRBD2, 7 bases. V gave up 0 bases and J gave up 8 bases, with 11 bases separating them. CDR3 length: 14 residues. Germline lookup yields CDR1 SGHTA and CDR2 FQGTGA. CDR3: CASSLTGGRDEQFF. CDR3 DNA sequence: TGTGCCAGCAGCTTAACGGGGGGGCGGGATGAGCAGTTCTTC.

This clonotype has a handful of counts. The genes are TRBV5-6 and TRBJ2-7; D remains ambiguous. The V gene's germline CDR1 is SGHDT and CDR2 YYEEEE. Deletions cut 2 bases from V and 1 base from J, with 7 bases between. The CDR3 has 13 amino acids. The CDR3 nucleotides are TGTGCCAGCAGCTTTCGCCCATCCTACGAGCAGTACTTC. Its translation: CASSFRPSYEQYF.

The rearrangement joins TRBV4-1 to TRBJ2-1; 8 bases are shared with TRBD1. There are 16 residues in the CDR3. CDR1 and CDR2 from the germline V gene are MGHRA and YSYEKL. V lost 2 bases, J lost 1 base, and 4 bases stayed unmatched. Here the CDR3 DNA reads TGCGCCAGCAGCCAATTCCGGGACAGGTCCTACAATGAGCAGTTCTTC. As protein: CASSQFRDRSYNEQFF.

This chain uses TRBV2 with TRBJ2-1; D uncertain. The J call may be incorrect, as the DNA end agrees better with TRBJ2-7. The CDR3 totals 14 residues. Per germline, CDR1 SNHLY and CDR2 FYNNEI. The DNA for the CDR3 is TGTGCCAGCAGCAACTCCGCCTCCTACAATGAGCAGTACTTC. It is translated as CASSNSASYNEQYF.

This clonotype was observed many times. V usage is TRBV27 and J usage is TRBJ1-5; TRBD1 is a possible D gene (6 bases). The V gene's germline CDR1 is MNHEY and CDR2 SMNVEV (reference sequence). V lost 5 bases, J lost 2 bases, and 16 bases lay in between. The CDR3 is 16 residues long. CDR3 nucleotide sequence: TGTGCCAGCAGTCCTGCTCGGACAGCGGGCAATCAGCCCCAGCATTTT. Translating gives CASSPARTAGNQPQHF.

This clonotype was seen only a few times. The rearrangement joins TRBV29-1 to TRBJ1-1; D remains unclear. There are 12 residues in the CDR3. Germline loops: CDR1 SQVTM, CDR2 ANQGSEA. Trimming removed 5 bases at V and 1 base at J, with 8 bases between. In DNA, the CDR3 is TGCAGCGTTAAACCGCAGAACACTGAAGCTTTCTTT. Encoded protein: CSVKPQNTEAFF.

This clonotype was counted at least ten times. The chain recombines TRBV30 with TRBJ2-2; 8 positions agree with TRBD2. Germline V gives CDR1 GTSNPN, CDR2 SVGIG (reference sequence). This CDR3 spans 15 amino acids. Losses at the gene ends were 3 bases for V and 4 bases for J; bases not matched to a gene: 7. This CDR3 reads CAWSPGGGGTGELFF. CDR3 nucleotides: TGTGCCTGGAGCCCCGGGGGGGGAGGCACCGGGGAGCTGTTTTTT.

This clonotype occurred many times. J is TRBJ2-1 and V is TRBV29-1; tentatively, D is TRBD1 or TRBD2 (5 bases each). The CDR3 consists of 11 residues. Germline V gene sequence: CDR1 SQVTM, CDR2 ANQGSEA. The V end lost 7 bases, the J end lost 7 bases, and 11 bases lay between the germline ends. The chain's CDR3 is CSGDPGNEQFF. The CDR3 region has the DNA TGCAGCGGGGACCCAGGGAATGAGCAGTTCTTC.

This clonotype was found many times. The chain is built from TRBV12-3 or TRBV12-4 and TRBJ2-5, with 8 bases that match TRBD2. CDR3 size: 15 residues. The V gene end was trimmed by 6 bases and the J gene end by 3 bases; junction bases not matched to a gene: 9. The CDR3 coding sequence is TGTGCCAGCAGCTCCCATAGCGGGAAAAAAGAGACCCAGTACTTC. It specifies CASSSHSGKKETQYF.

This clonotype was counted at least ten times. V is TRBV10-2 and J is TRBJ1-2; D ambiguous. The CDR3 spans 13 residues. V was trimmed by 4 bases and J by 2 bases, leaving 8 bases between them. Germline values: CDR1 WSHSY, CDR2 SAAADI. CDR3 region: CASSGRENYGYTF. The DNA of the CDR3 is TGCGCCAGCAGTGGGCGAGAAAACTATGGCTACACCTTC.

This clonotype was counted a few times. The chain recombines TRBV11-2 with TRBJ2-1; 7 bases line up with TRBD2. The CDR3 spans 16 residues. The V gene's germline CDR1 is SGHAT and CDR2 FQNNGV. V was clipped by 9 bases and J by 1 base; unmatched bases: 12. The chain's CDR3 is CASSGEGTGSYNEQFF. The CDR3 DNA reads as TGTGCCAGTTCGGGGGAGGGAACGGGTTCCTACAATGAGCAGTTCTTC.

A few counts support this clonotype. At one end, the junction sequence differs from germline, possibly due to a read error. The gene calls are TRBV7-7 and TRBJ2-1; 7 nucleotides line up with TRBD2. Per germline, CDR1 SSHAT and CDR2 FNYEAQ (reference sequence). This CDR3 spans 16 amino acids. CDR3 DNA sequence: TGTGCTAGCAGCCCGAATCTAGCGGCCCTGGGGAATGAGCAGTTCTTC. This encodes CASSPNLAALGNEQFF.

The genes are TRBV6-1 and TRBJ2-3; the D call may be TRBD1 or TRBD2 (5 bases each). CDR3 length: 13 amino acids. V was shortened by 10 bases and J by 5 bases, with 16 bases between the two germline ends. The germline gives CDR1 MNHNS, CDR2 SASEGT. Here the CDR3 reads CATSPPGLDTQYF. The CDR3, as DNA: TGTGCCACCTCCCCCCCGGGGCTAGATACGCAGTATTTT.

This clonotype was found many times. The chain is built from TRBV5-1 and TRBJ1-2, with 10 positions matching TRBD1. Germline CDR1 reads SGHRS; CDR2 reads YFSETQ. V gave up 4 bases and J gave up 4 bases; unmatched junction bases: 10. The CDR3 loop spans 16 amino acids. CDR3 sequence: CASSLRTGGTSYGYTF. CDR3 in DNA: TGCGCCAGCAGCCTTCGGACAGGGGGGACGTCCTATGGCTACACCTTC.

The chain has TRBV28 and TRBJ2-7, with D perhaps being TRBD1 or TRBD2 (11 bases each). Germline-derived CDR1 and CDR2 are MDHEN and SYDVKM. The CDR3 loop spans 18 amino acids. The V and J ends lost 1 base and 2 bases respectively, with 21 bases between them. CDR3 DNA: TGTGCCAGCAGTTTATTTGGGACAGGGGGACTAGCGGCCTACGAGCAGTACTTC. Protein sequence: CASSLFGTGGLAAYEQYF.

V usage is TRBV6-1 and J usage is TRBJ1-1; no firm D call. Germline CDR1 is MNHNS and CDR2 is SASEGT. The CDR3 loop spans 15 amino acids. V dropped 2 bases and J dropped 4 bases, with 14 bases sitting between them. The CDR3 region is CASSEYRQLSTEAFF. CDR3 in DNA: TGTGCCAGCAGTGAATATCGTCAGTTGAGCACTGAAGCTTTCTTT.

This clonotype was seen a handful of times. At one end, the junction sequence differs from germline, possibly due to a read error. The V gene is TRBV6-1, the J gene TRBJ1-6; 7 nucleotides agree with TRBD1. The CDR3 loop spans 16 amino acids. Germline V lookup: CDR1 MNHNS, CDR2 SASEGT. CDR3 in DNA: TGTGCCAGCAGCGAAGTTGGGGGACAGTTTAATTCACCCCTCCACTTT. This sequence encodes CASSEVGGQFNSPLHF.

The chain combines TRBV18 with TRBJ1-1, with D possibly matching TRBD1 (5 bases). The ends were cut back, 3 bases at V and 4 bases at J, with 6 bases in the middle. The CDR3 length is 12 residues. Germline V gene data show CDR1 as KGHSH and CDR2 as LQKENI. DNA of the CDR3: TGTGCCAGCTCACCCGGGACCACTGAAGCTTTCTTT. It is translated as CASSPGTTEAFF.

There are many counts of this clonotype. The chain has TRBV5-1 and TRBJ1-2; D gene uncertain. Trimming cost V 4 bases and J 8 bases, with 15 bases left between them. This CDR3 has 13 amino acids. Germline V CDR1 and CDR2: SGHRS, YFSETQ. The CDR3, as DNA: TGCGCCAGCAGCAACGGCCGCCTCGGGGGCTACACCTTC. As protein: CASSNGRLGGYTF.

CDR3 in DNA: TGTGCCAGCAGCTTAGAGAGCCCGACAGCTTCGAACACCGGGGAGCTGTTTTTT. Translating gives CASSLESPTASNTGELFF. V usage is TRBV7-6 and J usage is TRBJ2-2, with a tentative D call TRBD1 (5 bases). Trimming shortened V by 1 base and J by 0 bases, and 15 bases separated the two germline ends. Germline CDR1 and CDR2: SGHVS and FNYEAQ. The CDR3 runs to 18 residues.

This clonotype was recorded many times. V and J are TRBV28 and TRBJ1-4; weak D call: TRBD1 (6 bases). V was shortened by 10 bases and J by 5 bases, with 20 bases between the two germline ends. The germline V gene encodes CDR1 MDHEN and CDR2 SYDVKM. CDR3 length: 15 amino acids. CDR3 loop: CATRERGGLNEKLFF. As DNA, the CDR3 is TGTGCCACCAGAGAAAGGGGGGGATTAAATGAAAAACTGTTTTTT.